This is a list of T cell receptor beta chains from one sample in a study of lung T cells in sarcoidosis with Löfgren's syndrome. TCRdb ran MiXCR on the reads and lists one entry per CDR3 protein. The sample has 55,000 to 80,000 distinct CDR3 sequences; approximately 21% are singletons. Sequences were obtained from CD4+ T cells from PBMCs. Every receptor here comes from a human donor with sarcoidosis (Löfgren's syndrome or another form), or a control subject (not recorded which). Each CDR3 is given with its conserved first and last residue. The D gene is left open where the match is weak. Expanded clones are given a class, and other clones once, few, many or no size at all.

d_call: -
v_call: TRBV15
cdr3_length: 13
clone_size: many
j_call: TRBJ2-1
cdr3_aa: CATSRVRETEQFF
cdr3_nt: TGTGCCACCAGCAGAGTCCGGGAAACTGAGCAGTTCTTC

d_call: -
v_call: TRBV4-3
cdr3_length: 16
clone_size: many
j_call: TRBJ2-3
cdr3_aa: CASSQGNKDYGDTQYF
cdr3_nt: TGCGCCAGCAGCCAAGGGAACAAGGATTACGGAGATACGCAGTATTTT

d_call: TRBD1
v_call: TRBV5-6
cdr3_length: 17
clone_size: -
j_call: TRBJ1-3
cdr3_aa: CASSFQDRGFSGNTIYF
cdr3_nt: TGTGCCAGCAGCTTTCAGGACAGGGGCTTCTCTGGAAACACCATATATTTT

d_call: -
v_call: TRBV19
cdr3_length: 13
clone_size: few
j_call: TRBJ1-2
cdr3_aa: CASRGAANYGYTF
cdr3_nt: TGTGCCAGCCGTGGGGCAGCAAACTATGGCTACACCTTC

d_call: TRBD2
v_call: TRBV19
cdr3_length: 16
clone_size: few
j_call: TRBJ2-3
cdr3_aa: CASSNPAGVEGDTQYF
cdr3_nt: TGTGCCAGTAGTAACCCGGCGGGAGTAGAGGGAGATACGCAGTATTTT

d_call: TRBD1
v_call: TRBV2
cdr3_length: 16
clone_size: -
j_call: TRBJ1-5
cdr3_aa: CASSERGQGWNQPQHF
cdr3_nt: TGTGCCAGCAGTGAAAGGGGACAGGGTTGGAACCAGCCCCAGCATTTT

d_call: -
v_call: TRBV5-4
cdr3_length: 13
clone_size: -
j_call: TRBJ2-5
cdr3_aa: CASSLSAEETQYF
cdr3_nt: TGTGCCAGCAGCTTGTCAGCGGAGGAGACCCAGTACTTC

d_call: TRBD2
v_call: TRBV14
cdr3_length: 16
clone_size: -
j_call: TRBJ2-3
cdr3_aa: CASSQEAGAYTDTQYF
cdr3_nt: TGTGCCAGCAGCCAAGAAGCGGGAGCTTACACAGATACGCAGTATTTT

d_call: -
v_call: TRBV10-1
cdr3_length: 13
clone_size: -
j_call: TRBJ1-5
cdr3_aa: CARAGRDNQPQRF
cdr3_nt: TGCGCCAGAGCCGGCCGCGACAATCAGCCCCAGCGTTTT

d_call: TRBD1
v_call: TRBV18
cdr3_length: 14
clone_size: -
j_call: TRBJ1-4
cdr3_aa: CASSPGTGGEKLFF
cdr3_nt: TGTGCCAGCTCCCCCGGGACAGGGGGCGAAAAACTGTTTTTT

d_call: TRBD1
v_call: TRBV15
cdr3_length: 15
clone_size: many
j_call: TRBJ2-7
cdr3_aa: CATSRYGQGLNEQYF
cdr3_nt: TGTGCCACCAGTAGATATGGACAGGGGCTGAACGAGCAGTACTTC

d_call: -
v_call: TRBV10-3
cdr3_length: 14
clone_size: -
j_call: TRBJ1-5
cdr3_aa: CAIRSGNGNQPQHF
cdr3_nt: TGTGCCATCAGATCCGGGAATGGCAATCAGCCCCAGCATTTT

d_call: -
v_call: TRBV12-3/TRBV12-4
cdr3_length: 13
clone_size: many
j_call: TRBJ2-1
cdr3_aa: CASTEGQNNEQFF
cdr3_nt: TGTGCCAGCACCGAAGGGCAGAACAATGAGCAGTTCTTC

d_call: -
v_call: TRBV6-6
cdr3_length: 14
clone_size: -
j_call: TRBJ2-7
cdr3_aa: CASSETGYSYGQYF
cdr3_nt: TGTGCCAGTAGTGAGACAGGATACTCCTACGGGCAGTACTTC

d_call: -
v_call: TRBV2
cdr3_length: 12
clone_size: many
j_call: TRBJ2-7
cdr3_aa: CASRQELYEQYF
cdr3_nt: TGTGCCAGCAGGCAGGAACTCTACGAGCAGTACTTC

d_call: TRBD2
v_call: TRBV6-1
cdr3_length: 15
clone_size: medium-sized
j_call: TRBJ2-2
cdr3_aa: CASSWTSGNTGELFF
cdr3_nt: TGTGCCAGCAGTTGGACTAGCGGGAACACCGGGGAGCTGTTTTTT